Each of the 4 T cell receptor beta chains below was sequenced from the same sample in a study of blood T cell repertoires in COVID-19. Clones were read by immunoSEQ multiplex PCR, and TCRdb kept only the in-frame ones, dropping some. The data hold approximately 240,000 clones, with about 90% observed a single time. The specimen sequenced was peripheral blood. These receptor sequences come from a woman aged 30 to 39 who had recovered from COVID-19.

The V gene is TRBV29-1, the J gene TRBJ2-1, with D hard to call. Germline V gene lookup returns CDR1 SQVTM and CDR2 ANQGSEA. Trimming took off 7 bases at V and 0 bases at J, with 13 bases between the two ends. CDR3 size: 14 residues. CDR3 sequence (DNA): TGCAGCGCGTTCGACTCCCGCTCCTACAATGAGCAGTTCTTC. Encoded protein: CSAFDSRSYNEQFF.

Only one count was recorded for this clone. The chain is built from TRBV19 and TRBJ2-5; 7 bases fit TRBD1. Germline CDR1 LNHDA, CDR2 SQIVND (reference sequence). The CDR3 length is 14 residues. Trimming cost V 5 bases and J 2 bases; bases outside gene matches: 5. CDR3: CASSPGTEQETQYF. The CDR3 nucleotides are TGTGCCAGTAGTCCTGGGACAGAACAAGAGACCCAGTACTTC.

J is TRBJ2-7 and V is TRBV6-2 or TRBV6-3, with 7 bases that match TRBD2. V was pared by 3 bases and J by 3 bases, with 8 bases of the junction left unmatched. The CDR3 spans 15 residues. Germline CDR1 is MNHEY and CDR2 is SVGEGT. CDR3 sequence (DNA): TGTGCCAGCAGTTATCTTGAGTCTAGCGGCTACGAGCAGTACTTC. Translating it yields CASSYLESSGYEQYF.

This chain's CDR3 is CASSQGTVNSNQPQHF. DNA for the CDR3: TGTGCCAGCAGCCAAGGGACAGTTAATAGCAATCAGCCCCAGCATTTT. The genes are TRBV4-2 and TRBJ1-5; maybe TRBD1 (6 bases). Per germline, CDR1 LGHNA and CDR2 YNFKEQ. CDR3 size: 16 residues. V lost 1 base, J lost 0 bases, and 10 bases lay in between.